This T cell receptor (beta chain) was profiled in a study of identical twins. Ten or more counts support this clonotype. Trimming shortened V by 2 bases and J by 0 bases, and 3 bases separated the two germline ends. Germline CDR1 and CDR2: KGHDR and SFDVKD. This CDR3 spans 13 amino acids. TCRdb reprocessed the 5' RACE reads via MiXCR and lists one record per CDR3 protein. Among some 460,000 distinct CDR3 sequences listed, 14% were seen once. The same data also went into a second study, on yellow fever vaccine responses in identical twins.

This TCR derives from a woman between 18 and 29 years old in good health. The chain couples TRBV24-1 to TRBJ1-2; no clear D gene. Material: CD4+ T cells sorted from blood. The CDR3 DNA follows: TGTGCCACCAGTGATTATCCTAACTATGGCTACACCTTC. It translates to CATSDYPNYGYTF.